This T cell receptor (beta chain) was identified during a study of T cell changes during pregnancy in multiple sclerosis. Measured with immunoSEQ multiplex PCR; TCRdb has only the in-frame clones, and not every one. The table includes roughly 30,000 clones, about nine tenths detected once. The receptor's source is a female donor with multiple sclerosis, enrolled in a pregnancy study. This material consisted of CD8+ T cells from peripheral blood mononuclear cells, taken in the second trimester of pregnancy.

The CDR3 DNA sequence: TGCGCCAGCAGCTTCCGAGGGCCACCACAGCTGAACACTGAAGCTTTCTTT. It is translated as CASSFRGPPQLNTEAFF. The chain combines TRBV4-1 with TRBJ1-1; D call uncertain. Trimming cost V 5 bases and J 0 bases, with 19 bases left between them. CDR3 length: 17 amino acids. CDR1 and CDR2 from the germline V gene are MGHRA and YSYEKL.